Sequencing of this T cell receptor (beta chain) was carried out in a study of radiation and T cells in renal cell carcinoma. Findings and caveats of the study: Compared with controls, irradiated tumors showed greater TCR clonality.

Clones were read by immunoSEQ multiplex PCR, and TCRdb kept only the in-frame ones, dropping some. The sample shows some 14,000 clones, about three fifths of them seen only once. Treatment described: treatment-naive control, cytoreductive nephrectomy. Treatment-naive patients without radiation supplied the control tumors at nephrectomy. Controls included a handful of female and approximately twelve male donors, resected 2011 to 2014. Comments on this clone: Antigen: not known.

The receptor's source is a man aged 45-65 years with renal cell carcinoma. The sequencing here drew on tumor tissue, taken from a patient whose treatment was nephrectomy without radiotherapy.

In DNA form, the CDR3 reads TGTGCCAGCAGTTACTCGAGGACAGCCAACTATGGCTACACCTTC. Translated, it gives CASSYSRTANYGYTF. This chain links TRBV6-5 with TRBJ1-2; D might be TRBD1 (6 bases). Between the trimmed V and J ends, which lost 0 bases and 2 bases, there was a span of 10 bases. The CDR3 spans 15 residues. Germline V gene lookup returns CDR1 MNHEY and CDR2 SVGAGI.